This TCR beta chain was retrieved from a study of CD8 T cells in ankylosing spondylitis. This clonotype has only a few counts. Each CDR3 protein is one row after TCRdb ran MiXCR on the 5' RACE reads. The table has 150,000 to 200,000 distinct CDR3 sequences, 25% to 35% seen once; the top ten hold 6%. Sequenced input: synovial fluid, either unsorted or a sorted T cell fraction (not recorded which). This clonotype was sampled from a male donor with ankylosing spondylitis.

CDR3 coding DNA: TGTGCCAGCACCCCAAGGCAGTTTTCAACTGAAGCTTTCTTT. Protein sequence: CASTPRQFSTEAFF. The V gene is TRBV12-3 or TRBV12-4, the J gene TRBJ1-1; D gene uncertain. The ends were cut back, 7 bases at V and 5 bases at J, with 17 bases in the middle. The CDR3 length is 14 residues.